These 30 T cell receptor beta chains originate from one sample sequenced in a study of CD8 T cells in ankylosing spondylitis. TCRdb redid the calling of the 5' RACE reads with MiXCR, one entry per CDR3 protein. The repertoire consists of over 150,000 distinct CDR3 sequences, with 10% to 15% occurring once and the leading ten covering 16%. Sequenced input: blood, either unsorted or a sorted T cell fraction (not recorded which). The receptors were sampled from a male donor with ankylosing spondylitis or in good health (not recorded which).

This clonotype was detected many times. CDR3 sequence (DNA): TGCGCCAGCAGCTTGGAGGGCTCCTACAATGAGCAGTTCTTC. Encoded protein: CASSLEGSYNEQFF. This chain links TRBV5-1 with TRBJ2-1; D not certain. Germline V gene lookup returns CDR1 SGHRS and CDR2 YFSETQ. Deletions cut 0 bases from V and 0 bases from J, with 4 bases between. The CDR3 has 14 amino acids. Using reference TRBV5-1 and TRBJ2-1 for the parts outside the CDR3, the full variable domain is KAGVTQTPRYLIKTRGQQVTLSCSPISGHRSVSWYQQTPGQGLQFLFEYFSETQRNKGNFPGRFSGRQFSNSRSEMNVSTLELGDSALYLCASSLEGSYNEQFFGPGTRLTVL.

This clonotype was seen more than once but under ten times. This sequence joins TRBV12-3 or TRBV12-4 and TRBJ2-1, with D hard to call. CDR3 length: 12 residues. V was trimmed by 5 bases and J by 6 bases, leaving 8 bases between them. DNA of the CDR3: TGTGCCAGCAGTGGGAAGGGCAATGAGCAGTTCTTC. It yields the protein CASSGKGNEQFF.

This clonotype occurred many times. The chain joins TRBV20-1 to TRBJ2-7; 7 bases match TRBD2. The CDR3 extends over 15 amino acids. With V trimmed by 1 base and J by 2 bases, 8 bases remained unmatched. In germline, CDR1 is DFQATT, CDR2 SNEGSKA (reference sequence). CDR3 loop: CSARARTGGPYEQYF. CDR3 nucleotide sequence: TGCAGTGCTAGAGCCCGGACGGGAGGACCCTACGAGCAGTACTTC.

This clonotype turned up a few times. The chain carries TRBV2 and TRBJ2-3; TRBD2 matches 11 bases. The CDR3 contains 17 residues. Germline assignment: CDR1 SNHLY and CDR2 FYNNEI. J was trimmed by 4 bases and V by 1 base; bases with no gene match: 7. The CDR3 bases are TGTGCCAGCAGTGAAGTGGCGCTAGCGGGGGGTTCAGATACGCAGTATTTT. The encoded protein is CASSEVALAGGSDTQYF.

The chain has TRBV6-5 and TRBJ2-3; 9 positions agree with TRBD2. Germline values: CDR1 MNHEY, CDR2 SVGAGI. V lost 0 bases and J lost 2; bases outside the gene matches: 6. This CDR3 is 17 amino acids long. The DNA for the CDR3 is TGTGCCAGCAGTTACTCGGGGGCTAGCGGGGTCACAGATACGCAGTATTTT. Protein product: CASSYSGASGVTDTQYF.

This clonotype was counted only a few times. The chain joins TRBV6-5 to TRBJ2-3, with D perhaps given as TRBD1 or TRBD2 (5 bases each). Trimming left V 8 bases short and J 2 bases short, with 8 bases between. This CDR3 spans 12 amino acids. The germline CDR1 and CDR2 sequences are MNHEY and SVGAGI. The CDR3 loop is CASRDDTDTQYF. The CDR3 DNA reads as TGTGCCAGCCGGGACGACACAGATACGCAGTATTTT.

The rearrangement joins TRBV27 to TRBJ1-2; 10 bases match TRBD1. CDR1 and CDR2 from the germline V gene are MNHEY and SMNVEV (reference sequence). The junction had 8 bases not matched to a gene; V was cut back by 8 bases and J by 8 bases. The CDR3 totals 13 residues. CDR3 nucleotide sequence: TGTGCCAGCCGCCCGGGACAGGGGAGCGGCTACACCTTC. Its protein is CASRPGQGSGYTF.

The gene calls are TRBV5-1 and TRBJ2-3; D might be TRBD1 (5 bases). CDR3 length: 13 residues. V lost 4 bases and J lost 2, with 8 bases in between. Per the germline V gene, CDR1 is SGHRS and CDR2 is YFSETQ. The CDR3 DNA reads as TGCGCCAGCAGCATGACAGACACAGATACGCAGTATTTT. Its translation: CASSMTDTDTQYF.

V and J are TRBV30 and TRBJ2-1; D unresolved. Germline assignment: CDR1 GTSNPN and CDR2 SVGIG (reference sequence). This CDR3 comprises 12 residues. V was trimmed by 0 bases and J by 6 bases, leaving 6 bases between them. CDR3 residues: CAWSVNSNEQFF. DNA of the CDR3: TGTGCCTGGAGTGTAAACAGCAATGAGCAGTTCTTC.

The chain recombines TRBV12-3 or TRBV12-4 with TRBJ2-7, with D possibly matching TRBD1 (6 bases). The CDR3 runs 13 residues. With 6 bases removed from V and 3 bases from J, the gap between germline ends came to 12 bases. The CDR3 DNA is TGTGCCAGCAGCACAGGACAGTTCTACGAGCAGTACTTC. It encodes CASSTGQFYEQYF.

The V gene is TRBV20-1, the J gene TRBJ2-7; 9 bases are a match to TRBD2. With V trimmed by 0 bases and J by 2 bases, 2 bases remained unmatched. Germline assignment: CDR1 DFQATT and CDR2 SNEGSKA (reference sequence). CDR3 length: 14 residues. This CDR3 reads CSARDQRGAYEQYF. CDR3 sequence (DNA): TGCAGTGCTAGAGATCAGCGGGGGGCCTACGAGCAGTACTTC.

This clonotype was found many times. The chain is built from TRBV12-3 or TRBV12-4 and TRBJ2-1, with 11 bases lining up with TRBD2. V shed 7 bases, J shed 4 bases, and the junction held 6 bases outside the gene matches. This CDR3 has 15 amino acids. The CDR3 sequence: CASNLGTSGYNEQFF. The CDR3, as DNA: TGTGCCAGCAACTTGGGGACTAGCGGTTACAATGAGCAGTTCTTC.

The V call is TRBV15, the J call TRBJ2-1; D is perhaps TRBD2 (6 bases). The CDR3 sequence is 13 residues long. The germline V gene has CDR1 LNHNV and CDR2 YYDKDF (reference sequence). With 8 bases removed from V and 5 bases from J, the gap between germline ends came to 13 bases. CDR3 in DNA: TGTGCCACCGGAGGGAGAGGGGACAATGAGCAGTTCTTC. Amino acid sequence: CATGGRGDNEQFF.

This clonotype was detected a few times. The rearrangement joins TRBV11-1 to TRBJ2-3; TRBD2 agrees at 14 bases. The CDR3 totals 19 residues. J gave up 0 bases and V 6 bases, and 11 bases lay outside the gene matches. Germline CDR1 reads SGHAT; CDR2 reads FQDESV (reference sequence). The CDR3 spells CASSSTPGLAGDSTDTQYF. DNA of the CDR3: TGTGCCAGCAGTTCCACCCCGGGACTAGCGGGAGATAGCACAGATACGCAGTATTTT.

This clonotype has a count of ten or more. For the CDR3, the DNA is TGCGCCAGCAGCTTGGAGGCACTAGAGACCCATGAGCAGTTCTTC. This encodes CASSLEALETHEQFF. This chain connects TRBV5-1 to TRBJ2-1; tentative D call: TRBD2 (5 bases). The germline V gene has CDR1 SGHRS and CDR2 YFSETQ. With 0 bases removed from V and 8 bases from J, the gap between germline ends came to 15 bases. The CDR3 runs 15 residues.

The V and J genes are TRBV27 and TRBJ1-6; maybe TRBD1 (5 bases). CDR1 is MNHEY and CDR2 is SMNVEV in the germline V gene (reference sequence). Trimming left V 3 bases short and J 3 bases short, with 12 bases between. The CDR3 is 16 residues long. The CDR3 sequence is CASSFQGRLYNSPLHF. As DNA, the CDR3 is TGTGCCAGCAGTTTTCAGGGTCGACTCTATAATTCACCCCTCCACTTT.

This CDR3 is CASSLLSRENTEAFF. CDR3 DNA sequence: TGTGCCAGCAGCCTACTCTCCAGAGAGAACACTGAAGCTTTCTTT. The gene calls are TRBV7-8 and TRBJ1-1, with D unresolved. Germline assignment: CDR1 SGHVS and CDR2 FQNEAQ. CDR3 length: 15 amino acids. V dropped 5 bases and J dropped 1 base, with 14 bases sitting between them.

CDR3 sequence: CAISVLAGEGQETQYF. The DNA for the CDR3 is TGTGCCATCAGCGTTCTAGCGGGGGAGGGACAAGAGACCCAGTACTTC. The J gene is TRBJ2-5, the V gene TRBV10-3, with 10 positions matching TRBD2. The V segment lost 6 bases and the J segment 2 bases; nucleotides outside the gene matches: 9. The germline V gene has CDR1 ENHRY and CDR2 SYGVKD. The CDR3 length is 16 residues.

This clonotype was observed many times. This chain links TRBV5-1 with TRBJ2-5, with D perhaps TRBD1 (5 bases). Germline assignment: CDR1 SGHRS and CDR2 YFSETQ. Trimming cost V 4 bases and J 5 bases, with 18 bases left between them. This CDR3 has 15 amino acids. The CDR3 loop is CASSPDDSTRETQYF. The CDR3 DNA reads TGCGCCAGCAGCCCCGACGACAGCACGAGGGAGACCCAGTACTTC.

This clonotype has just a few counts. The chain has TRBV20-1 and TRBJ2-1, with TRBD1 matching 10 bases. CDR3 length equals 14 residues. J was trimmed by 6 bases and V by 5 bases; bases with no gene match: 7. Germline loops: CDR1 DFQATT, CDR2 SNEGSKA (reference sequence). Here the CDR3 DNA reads TGCAGTGCTGGGACAGGGGAATATGGCAATGAGCAGTTCTTC. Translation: CSAGTGEYGNEQFF.

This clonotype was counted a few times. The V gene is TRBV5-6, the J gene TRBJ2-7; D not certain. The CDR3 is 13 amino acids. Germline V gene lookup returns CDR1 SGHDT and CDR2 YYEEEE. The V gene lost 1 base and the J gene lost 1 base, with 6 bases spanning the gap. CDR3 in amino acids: CASSLTRSYEQYF. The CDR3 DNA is TGTGCCAGCAGCTTGACACGATCCTACGAGCAGTACTTC.

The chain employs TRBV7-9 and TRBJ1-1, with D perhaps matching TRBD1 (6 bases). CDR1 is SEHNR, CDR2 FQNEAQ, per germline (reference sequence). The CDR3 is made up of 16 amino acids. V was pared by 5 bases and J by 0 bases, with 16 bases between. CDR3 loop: CASSPGSRGLNTEAFF. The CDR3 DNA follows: TGTGCCAGCAGCCCCGGATCCAGGGGCTTGAACACTGAAGCTTTCTTT.

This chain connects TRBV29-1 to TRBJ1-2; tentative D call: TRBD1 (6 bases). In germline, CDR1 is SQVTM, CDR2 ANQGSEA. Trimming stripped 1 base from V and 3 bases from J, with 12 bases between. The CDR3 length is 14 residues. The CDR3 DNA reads TGCAGCGTTGAAGGGACAGAGTGGGACTATGGCTACACCTTC. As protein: CSVEGTEWDYGYTF.

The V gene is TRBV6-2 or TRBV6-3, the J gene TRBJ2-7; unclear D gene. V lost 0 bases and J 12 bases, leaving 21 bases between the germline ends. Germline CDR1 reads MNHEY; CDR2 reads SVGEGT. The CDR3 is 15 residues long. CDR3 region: CASSYSIASEGIRYF. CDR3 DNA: TGTGCCAGCAGTTACTCGATAGCCTCAGAAGGGATACGGTACTTC.

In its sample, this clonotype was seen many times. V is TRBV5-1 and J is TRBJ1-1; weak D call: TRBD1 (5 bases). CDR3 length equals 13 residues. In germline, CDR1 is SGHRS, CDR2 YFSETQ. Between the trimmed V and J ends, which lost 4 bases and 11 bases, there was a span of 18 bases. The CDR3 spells CASSLQRGTGAFF. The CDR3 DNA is TGCGCCAGCAGCCTCCAACGGGGGACCGGGGCTTTCTTT.

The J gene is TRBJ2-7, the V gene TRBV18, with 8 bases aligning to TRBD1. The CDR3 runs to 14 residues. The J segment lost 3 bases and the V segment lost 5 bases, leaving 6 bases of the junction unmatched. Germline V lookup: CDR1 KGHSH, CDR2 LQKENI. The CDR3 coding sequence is TGTGCCAGCTCAACGACAGGGGCAGTCTACGAGCAGTACTTC. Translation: CASSTTGAVYEQYF.

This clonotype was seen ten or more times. CDR3: CASSPTELNTEAFF. CDR3 nucleotide sequence: TGTGCCAGCAGTCCAACCGAGTTAAACACTGAAGCTTTCTTT. The chain employs TRBV6-1 and TRBJ1-1; D not resolved. The germline V gene encodes CDR1 MNHNS and CDR2 SASEGT. Trimming removed 5 bases at V and 2 bases at J, with 12 bases between. This CDR3 has 14 residues.

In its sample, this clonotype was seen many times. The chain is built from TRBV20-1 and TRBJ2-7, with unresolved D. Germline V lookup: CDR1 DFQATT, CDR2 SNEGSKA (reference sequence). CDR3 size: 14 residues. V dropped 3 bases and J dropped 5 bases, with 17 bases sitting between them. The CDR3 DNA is TGCAGTGCTAGGGGTCAGGCATTCTATGACGAGCAGTACTTC. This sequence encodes CSARGQAFYDEQYF.

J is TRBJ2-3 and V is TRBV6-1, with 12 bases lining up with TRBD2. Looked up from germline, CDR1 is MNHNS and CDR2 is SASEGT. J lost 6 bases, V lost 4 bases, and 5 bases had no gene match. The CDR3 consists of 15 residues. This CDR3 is CASSATSGSADTQYF. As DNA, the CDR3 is TGTGCCAGCAGTGCGACTAGCGGGAGTGCCGATACGCAGTATTTT.

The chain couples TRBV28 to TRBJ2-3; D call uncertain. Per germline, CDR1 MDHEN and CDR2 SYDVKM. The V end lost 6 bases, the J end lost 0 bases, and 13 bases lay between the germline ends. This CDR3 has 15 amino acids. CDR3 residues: CASSKVTSSTDTQYF. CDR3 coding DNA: TGTGCCAGCAGCAAAGTAACCAGTAGCACAGATACGCAGTATTTT.